What follows describes a single T cell receptor beta chain. The antigen is unknown. PCR employed 60 Vbeta and 13 Jbeta primers. The assay was immunoSEQ multiplex PCR, and TCRdb's table has in-frame clones only and misses some. The data contain around 59,000 clones, 80% of them seen just once; the ten biggest clones take up 3.5% to 4%. Trimming pared 1 base from V and 5 bases from J, leaving 14 bases between. Germline CDR1 and CDR2: GTSNPN and SVGIG (reference sequence). The CDR3 totals 15 residues. This sample was taken from a study of cytomegalovirus exposure and HLA in healthy donors. Findings of the study overall: Within an earlier analysis, most TCR beta V segments proved productive either about 90% or about 30% of the time.

This TCR was sampled from a woman aged 40-49 years in good health and CMV-seronegative. J is TRBJ2-2 and V is TRBV30, with TRBD2 as a possible D gene (6 bases). The source material was PBMCs. As DNA, the CDR3 is TGTGCCTGGAGTGCCCGGGACGGAGGGACCGGGGAGCTGTTTTTT. Translated, it gives CAWSARDGGTGELFF.